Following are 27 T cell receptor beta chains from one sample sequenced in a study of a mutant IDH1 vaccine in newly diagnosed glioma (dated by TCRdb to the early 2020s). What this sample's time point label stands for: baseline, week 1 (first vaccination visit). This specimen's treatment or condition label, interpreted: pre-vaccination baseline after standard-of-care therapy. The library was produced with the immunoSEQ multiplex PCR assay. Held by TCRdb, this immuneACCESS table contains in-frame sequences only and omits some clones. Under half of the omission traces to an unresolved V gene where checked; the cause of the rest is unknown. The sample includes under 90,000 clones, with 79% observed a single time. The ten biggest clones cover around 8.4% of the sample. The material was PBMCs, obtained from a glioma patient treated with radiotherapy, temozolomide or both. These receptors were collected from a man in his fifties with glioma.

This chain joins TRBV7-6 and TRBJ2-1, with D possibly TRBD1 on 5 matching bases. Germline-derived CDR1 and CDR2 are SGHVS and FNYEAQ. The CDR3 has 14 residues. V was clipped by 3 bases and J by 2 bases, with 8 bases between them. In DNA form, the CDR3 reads TGTGCCAGCAGCTTTGAGACAGCCTACAATGAGCAGTTCTTC. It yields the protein CASSFETAYNEQFF.

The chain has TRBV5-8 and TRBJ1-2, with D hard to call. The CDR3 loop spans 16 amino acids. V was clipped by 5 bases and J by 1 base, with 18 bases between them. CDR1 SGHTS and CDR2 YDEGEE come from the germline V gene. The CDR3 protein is CASRITGTLVNYGYTF. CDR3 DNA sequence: TGTGCCAGCAGAATTACGGGAACCTTGGTTAACTATGGCTACACCTTC.

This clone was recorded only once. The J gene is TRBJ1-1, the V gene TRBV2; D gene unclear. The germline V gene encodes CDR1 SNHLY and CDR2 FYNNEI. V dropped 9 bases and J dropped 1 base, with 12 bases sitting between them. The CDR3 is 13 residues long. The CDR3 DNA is TGTGCCAGGAGGAGCACTTGGAACACTGAAGCTTTCTTT. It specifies CARRSTWNTEAFF.

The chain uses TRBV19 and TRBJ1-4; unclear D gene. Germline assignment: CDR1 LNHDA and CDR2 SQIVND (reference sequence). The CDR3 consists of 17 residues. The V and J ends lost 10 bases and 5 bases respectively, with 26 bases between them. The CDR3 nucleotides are TGTGCCACCCTACCTTCGTCAGCCGGGTCTTCGAATGAAAAACTGTTTTTT. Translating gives CATLPSSAGSSNEKLFF.

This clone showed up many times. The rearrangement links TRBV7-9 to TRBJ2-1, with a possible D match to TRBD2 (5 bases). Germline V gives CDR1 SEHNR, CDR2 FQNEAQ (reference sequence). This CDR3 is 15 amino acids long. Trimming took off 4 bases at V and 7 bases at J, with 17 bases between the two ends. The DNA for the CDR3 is TGTGCCAGCAGCTCAGCGGTCACTACGAGGAATGAGCAGTTCTTC. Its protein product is CASSSAVTTRNEQFF.

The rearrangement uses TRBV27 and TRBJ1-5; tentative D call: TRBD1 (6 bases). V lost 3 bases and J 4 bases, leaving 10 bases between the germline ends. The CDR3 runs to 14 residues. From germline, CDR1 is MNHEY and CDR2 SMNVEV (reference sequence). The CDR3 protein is CASSLTGPNQPQHF. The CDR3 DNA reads TGTGCCAGCAGTTTGACAGGCCCAAATCAGCCCCAGCATTTT.

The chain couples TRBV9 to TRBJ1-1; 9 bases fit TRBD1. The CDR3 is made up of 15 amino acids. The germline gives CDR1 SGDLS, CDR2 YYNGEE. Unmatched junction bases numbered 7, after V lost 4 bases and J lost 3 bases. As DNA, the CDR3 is TGTGCCAGCAGCCCGATGGACAGGGGCGACACTGAAGCTTTCTTT. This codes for CASSPMDRGDTEAFF.

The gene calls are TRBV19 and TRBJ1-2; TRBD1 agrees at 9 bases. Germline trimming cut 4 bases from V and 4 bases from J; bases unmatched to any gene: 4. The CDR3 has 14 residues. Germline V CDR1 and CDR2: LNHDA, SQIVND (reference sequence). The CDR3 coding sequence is TGTGCCAGTAGTACGGACAGGGGTAGCTATGGCTACACCTTC. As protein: CASSTDRGSYGYTF.

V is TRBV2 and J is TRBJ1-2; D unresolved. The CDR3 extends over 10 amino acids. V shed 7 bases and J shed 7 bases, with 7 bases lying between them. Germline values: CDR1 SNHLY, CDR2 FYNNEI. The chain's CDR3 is CASKNTGYTF. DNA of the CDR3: TGTGCCAGCAAAAACACTGGCTACACCTTC.

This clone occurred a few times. CDR3 sequence (DNA): TGTGCCAGCCGCCGGCAGCAACCGTTCTATGGCTACACCTTC. Translating it yields CASRRQQPFYGYTF. This rearrangement joins TRBV2 to TRBJ1-2; D call uncertain. The CDR3 has 14 residues. V dropped 8 bases and J dropped 4 bases, with 17 bases sitting between them. Germline V gene lookup returns CDR1 SNHLY and CDR2 FYNNEI. The variable domain in full, with the rest retrieved from reference TRBV2 and TRBJ1-2, is EPEVTQTPSHQVTQMGQEVILRCVPISNHLYFYWYRQILGQKVEFLVSFYNNEISEKSEIFDDQFSVERPDGSNFTLKIRSTKLEDSAMYFCASRRQQPFYGYTFGSGTRLTVV.

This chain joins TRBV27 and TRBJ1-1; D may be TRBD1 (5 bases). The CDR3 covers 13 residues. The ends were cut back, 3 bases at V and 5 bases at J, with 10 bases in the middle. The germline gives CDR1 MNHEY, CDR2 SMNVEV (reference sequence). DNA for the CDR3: TGTGCCAGCAGTTTGGGCCGGGGGACTGAAGCTTTCTTT. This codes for CASSLGRGTEAFF.

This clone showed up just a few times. CDR3 region: CASSPGQGAQNYGYTF. The CDR3 bases are TGTGCCAGCAGCCCTGGACAGGGGGCGCAAAACTATGGCTACACCTTC. This chain joins TRBV5-4 and TRBJ1-2; 11 nucleotides agree with TRBD1. The CDR3 has 16 residues. Germline lookup yields CDR1 SGHNT and CDR2 YYREEE (reference sequence). J lost 2 bases, V lost 4 bases, and 7 bases had no gene match.

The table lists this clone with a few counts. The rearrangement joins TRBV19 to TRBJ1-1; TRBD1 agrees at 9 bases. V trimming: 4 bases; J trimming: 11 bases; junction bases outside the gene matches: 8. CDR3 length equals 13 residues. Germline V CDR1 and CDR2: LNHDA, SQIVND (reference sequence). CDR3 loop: CASSTTGTGTAFF. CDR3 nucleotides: TGTGCCAGTAGTACAACCGGGACAGGGACGGCTTTCTTT. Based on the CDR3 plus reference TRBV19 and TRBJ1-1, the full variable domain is DGGITQSPKYLFRKEGQNVTLSCEQNLNHDAMYWYRQDPGQGLRLIYYSQIVNDFQKGDIAEGYSVSREKKESFPLTVTSAQKNPTAFYLCASSTTGTGTAFFGQGTRLTVV.

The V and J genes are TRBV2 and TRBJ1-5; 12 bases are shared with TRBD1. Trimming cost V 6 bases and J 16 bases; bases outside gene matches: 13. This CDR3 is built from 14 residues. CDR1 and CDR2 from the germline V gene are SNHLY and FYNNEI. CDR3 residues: CASRLLLGDRGLHF. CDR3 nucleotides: TGTGCCAGCAGACTCCTACTAGGGGACAGGGGGCTCCATTTT.

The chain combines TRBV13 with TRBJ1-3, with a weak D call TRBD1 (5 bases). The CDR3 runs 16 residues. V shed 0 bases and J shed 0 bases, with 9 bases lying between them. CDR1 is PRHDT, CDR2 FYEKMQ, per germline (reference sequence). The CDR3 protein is CASSLGWGVSGNTIYF. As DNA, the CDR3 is TGTGCCAGCAGCTTAGGGTGGGGGGTCTCTGGAAACACCATATATTTT.

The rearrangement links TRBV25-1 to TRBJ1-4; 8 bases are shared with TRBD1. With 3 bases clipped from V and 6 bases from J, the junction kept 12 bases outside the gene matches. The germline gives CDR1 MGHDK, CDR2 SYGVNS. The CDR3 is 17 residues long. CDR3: CASSDSNQGARDEKLFF. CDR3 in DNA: TGTGCCAGCAGTGACAGCAATCAGGGGGCGCGGGATGAAAAACTGTTTTTT.

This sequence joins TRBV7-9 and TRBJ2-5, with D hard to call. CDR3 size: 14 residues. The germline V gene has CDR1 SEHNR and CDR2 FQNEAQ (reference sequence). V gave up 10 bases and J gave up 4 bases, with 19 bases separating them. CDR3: CATHMTDQRETQYF. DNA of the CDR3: TGTGCCACACATATGACGGATCAAAGAGAGACCCAGTACTTC.

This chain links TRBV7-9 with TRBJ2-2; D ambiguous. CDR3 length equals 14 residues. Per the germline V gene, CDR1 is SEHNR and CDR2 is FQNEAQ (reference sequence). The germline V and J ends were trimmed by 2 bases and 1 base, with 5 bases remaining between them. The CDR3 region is CASSLRMNTGELFF. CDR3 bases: TGTGCCAGCAGCTTACGGATGAACACCGGGGAGCTGTTTTTT.

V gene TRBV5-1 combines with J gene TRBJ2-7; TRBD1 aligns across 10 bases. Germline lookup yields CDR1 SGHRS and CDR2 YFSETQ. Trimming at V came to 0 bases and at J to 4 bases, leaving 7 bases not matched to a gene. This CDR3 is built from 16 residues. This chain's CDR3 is CASSLGAGTGVYEQYF. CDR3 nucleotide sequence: TGCGCCAGCAGCTTGGGAGCCGGGACAGGGGTATACGAGCAGTACTTC.

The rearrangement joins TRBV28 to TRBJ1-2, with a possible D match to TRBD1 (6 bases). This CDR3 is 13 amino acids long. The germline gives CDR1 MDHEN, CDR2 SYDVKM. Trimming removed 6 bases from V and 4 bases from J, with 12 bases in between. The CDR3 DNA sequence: TGTGCCAGCAGACCCGACAGGAGCTATGGCTACACCTTC. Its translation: CASRPDRSYGYTF.

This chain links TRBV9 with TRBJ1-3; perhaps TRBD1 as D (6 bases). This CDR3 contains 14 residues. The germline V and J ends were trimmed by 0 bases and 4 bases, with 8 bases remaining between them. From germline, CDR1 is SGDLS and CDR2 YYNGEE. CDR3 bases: TGTGCCAGCAGCGTAGCAGGGGAAGGAAACACCATATATTTT. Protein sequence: CASSVAGEGNTIYF.

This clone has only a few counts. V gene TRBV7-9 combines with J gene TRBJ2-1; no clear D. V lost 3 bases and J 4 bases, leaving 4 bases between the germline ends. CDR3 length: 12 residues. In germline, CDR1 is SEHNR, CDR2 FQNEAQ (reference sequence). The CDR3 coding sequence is TGTGCCAGCAGCTTCGCTTACAATGAGCAGTTCTTC. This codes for CASSFAYNEQFF.

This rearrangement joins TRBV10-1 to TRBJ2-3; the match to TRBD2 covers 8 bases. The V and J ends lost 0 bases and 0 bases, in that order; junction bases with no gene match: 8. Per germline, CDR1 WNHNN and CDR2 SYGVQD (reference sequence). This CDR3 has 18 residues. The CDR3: CASSESLQLAGSTDTQYF. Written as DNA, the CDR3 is TGCGCCAGCAGTGAGTCGCTACAATTAGCGGGGAGCACAGATACGCAGTATTTT.

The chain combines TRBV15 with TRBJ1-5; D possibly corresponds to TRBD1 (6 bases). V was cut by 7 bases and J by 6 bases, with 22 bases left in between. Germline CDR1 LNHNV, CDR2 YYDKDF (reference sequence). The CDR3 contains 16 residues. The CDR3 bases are TGTGCCACCACCCAGGGGAGCAGGGGCGAAAGTCAGCCCCAGCATTTT. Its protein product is CATTQGSRGESQPQHF.

CDR3 loop: CAISDGGFNTEAFF. The DNA for the CDR3 is TGTGCCATCAGTGACGGAGGGTTTAACACTGAAGCTTTCTTT. The V gene is TRBV10-3, the J gene TRBJ1-1; D is undetermined. The V gene's germline CDR1 is ENHRY and CDR2 SYGVKD. V gave up 3 bases and J gave up 2 bases, with 10 bases separating them. CDR3 length: 14 amino acids.

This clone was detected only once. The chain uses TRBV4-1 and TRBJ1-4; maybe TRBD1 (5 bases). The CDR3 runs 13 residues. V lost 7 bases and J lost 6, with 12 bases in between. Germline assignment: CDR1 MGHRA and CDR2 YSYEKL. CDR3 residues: CASTGRGDEKLFF. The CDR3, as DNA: TGCGCCAGCACAGGGAGGGGAGATGAAAAACTGTTTTTT.

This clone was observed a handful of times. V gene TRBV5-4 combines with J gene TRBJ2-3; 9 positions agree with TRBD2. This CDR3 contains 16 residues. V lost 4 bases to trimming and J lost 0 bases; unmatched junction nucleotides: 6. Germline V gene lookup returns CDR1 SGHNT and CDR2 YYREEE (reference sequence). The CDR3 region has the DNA TGTGCCAGCAGCGACCCTAGCGGGGCAAGCACAGATACGCAGTATTTT. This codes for CASSDPSGASTDTQYF.